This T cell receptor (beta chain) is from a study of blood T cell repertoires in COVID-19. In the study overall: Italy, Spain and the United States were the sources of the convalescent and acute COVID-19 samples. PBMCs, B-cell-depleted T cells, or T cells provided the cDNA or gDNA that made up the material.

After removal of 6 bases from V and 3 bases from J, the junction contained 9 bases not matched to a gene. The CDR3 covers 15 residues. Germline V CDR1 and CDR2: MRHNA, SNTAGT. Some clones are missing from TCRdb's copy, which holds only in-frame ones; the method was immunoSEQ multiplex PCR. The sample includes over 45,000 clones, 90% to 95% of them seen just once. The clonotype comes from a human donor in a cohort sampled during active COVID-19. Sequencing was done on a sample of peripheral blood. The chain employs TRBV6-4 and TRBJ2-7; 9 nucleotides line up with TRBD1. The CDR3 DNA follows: TGTGCCAGCAGGCTACGGACAGGGGCCGACTACGAGCAGTACTTC. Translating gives CASRLRTGADYEQYF.